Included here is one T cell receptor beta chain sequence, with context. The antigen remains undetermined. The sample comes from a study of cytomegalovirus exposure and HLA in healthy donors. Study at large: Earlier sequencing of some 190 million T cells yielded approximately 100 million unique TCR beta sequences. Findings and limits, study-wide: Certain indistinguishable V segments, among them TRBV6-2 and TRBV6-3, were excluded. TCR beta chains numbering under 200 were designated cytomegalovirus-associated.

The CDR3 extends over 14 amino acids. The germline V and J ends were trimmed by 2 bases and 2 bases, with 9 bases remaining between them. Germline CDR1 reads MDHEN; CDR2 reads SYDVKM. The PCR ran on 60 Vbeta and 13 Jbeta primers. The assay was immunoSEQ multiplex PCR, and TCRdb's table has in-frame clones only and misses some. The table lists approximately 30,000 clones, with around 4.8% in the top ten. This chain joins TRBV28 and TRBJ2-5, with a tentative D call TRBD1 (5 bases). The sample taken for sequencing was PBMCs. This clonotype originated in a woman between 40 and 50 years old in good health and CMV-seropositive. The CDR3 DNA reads TGTGCCAGCAGTTTAATTACAGGACAAGAGACCCAGTACTTC. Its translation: CASSLITGQETQYF. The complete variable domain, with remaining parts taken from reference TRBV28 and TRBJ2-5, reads DVKVTQSSRYLVKRTGEKVFLECVQDMDHENMFWYRQDPGLGLRLIYFSYDVKMKEKGDIPEGYSVSREKKERFSLILESASTNQTSMYLCASSLITGQETQYFGPGTRLLVL.